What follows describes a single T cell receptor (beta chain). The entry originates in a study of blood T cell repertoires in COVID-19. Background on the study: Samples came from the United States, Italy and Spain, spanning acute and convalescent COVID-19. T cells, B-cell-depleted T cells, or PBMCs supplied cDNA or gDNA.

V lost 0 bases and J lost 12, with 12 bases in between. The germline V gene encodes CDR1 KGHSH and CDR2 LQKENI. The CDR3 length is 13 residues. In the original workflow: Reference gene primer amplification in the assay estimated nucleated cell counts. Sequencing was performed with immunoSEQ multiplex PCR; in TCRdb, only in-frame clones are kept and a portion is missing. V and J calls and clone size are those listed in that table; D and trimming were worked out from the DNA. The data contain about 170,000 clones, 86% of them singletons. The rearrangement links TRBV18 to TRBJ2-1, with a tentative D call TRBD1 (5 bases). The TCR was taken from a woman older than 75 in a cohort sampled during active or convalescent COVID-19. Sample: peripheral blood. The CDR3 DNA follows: TGTGCCAGCTCACCACCTGGTCGACAGCCGCAGTTCTTC. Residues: CASSPPGRQPQFF. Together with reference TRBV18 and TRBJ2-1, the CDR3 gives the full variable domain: NAGVMQNPRHLVRRRGQEARLRCSPMKGHSHVYWYRQLPEEGLKFMVYLQKENIIDESGMPKERFSAEFPKEGPSILRIQQVVRGDSAAYFCASSPPGRQPQFFGPGTRLTVL.